This T cell receptor (beta chain) was found in a study of blood T cell repertoires in COVID-19. As for the study in general: The cDNA or gDNA used as material had been derived from T cells, B-cell-depleted T cells, or PBMCs.

The CDR3 has 15 amino acids. Germline CDR1 is MDHEN and CDR2 is SYDVKM. V lost 3 bases to trimming and J lost 5 bases, with 13 bases between them. Per the original methods: Reference gene primer amplification gave estimated nucleated cell counts. Assay: immunoSEQ multiplex PCR; the TCRdb copy retains only in-frame clones and omits some. V and J calls plus clone size are reproduced from that table; the DNA served to infer D and trimming. This table holds 440,000 or so clones, over 75% found once. The receptor comes from a woman aged 40 to 50 with COVID-19, enrolled during active disease. Sequences were obtained from peripheral blood. The chain combines TRBV28 with TRBJ2-2; the D gene is possibly TRBD1 (5 bases). The CDR3 DNA reads TGTGCCAGCAGTTTGGGTCAGGGTTGGACCGGGGAGCTGTTTTTT. Translated: CASSLGQGWTGELFF.